Below, 15 T cell receptor beta chains from the same sample are listed, as sequenced in a study of blood T cell repertoires in COVID-19 (TCRdb year 2020). Library creation used the immunoSEQ multiplex PCR assay. TCRdb obtained this table from immuneACCESS and retained in-frame rearrangements with V and J assigned. These tables miss some clones; where compared with another copy, unresolved V genes account for less than half of the shortfall, and the remainder is unexplained. The table for this sample lists 40,000 to 60,000 clones; 84% of them were counted only once. Nearly 4.5% of the sample rests with the top ten. The sequenced sample consisted of peripheral blood. These receptors were collected from a middle-aged man with active COVID-19.

In its sample, this clone was seen a few times. The CDR3 DNA sequence: TGTGCCAGCAGTTCCCCGGGACAGGGGTGGAATGGCTACACCTTC. This gives the protein CASSSPGQGWNGYTF. The J gene is TRBJ1-2, the V gene TRBV27; TRBD1 aligns across 10 bases. Trimming at V came to 4 bases and at J to 6 bases, leaving 8 bases not matched to a gene. Germline CDR1 MNHEY, CDR2 SMNVEV (reference sequence). The CDR3 totals 15 residues.

CDR3 nucleotide sequence: TGTGCCAGCAGTCCCAGGACTAGCGCCAATCAGTGGGGAGAGACCCAGTACTTC. Its translation is CASSPRTSANQWGETQYF. The genes are TRBV6-6 and TRBJ2-5, with 9 bases matching TRBD2. The CDR3 loop spans 18 amino acids. In germline, CDR1 is MNHNY, CDR2 SVGAGI (reference sequence). The V gene end was trimmed by 5 bases and the J gene end by 4 bases; junction bases not matched to a gene: 17.

This chain connects TRBV11-2 to TRBJ2-5; perhaps TRBD2 as D (6 bases). Trimming took off 2 bases at V and 6 bases at J, with 13 bases between the two ends. Germline CDR1 and CDR2: SGHAT and FQNNGV. The CDR3 runs to 14 residues. The CDR3 DNA follows: TGTGCCAGCAGCTTAAGTTCCGGGGGAAAGACCCAGTACTTC. Protein sequence: CASSLSSGGKTQYF.

V gene TRBV7-9 combines with J gene TRBJ1-6; D perhaps matches TRBD1 (5 bases). This CDR3 has 15 residues. Per the germline V gene, CDR1 is SEHNR and CDR2 is FQNEAQ (reference sequence). V dropped 1 base and J dropped 9 bases, with 13 bases sitting between them. The CDR3 DNA is TGTGCCAGCAGCTTAGGTCAGGGCATGGGTTCACCCCTCCACTTT. It yields the protein CASSLGQGMGSPLHF.

This rearrangement joins TRBV5-4 to TRBJ2-7, with 8 bases lining up with TRBD2. Germline assignment: CDR1 SGHNT and CDR2 YYREEE (reference sequence). This CDR3 has 14 amino acids. Trimming cost V 4 bases and J 6 bases; bases outside gene matches: 9. The CDR3 loop reads CASSGGTREREQYF. The CDR3 nucleotides read TGTGCCAGCAGCGGAGGGACTAGAGAGCGCGAGCAGTACTTC. Variable domain in full (rest from reference TRBV5-4 and TRBJ2-7): ETGVTQSPTHLIKTRGQQVTLRCSSQSGHNTVSWYQQALGQGPQFIFQYYREEENGRGNFPPRFSGLQFPNYSSELNVNALELDDSALYLCASSGGTREREQYFGPGTRLTVT.

V and J are TRBV4-2 and TRBJ2-5; D is possibly TRBD2 (6 bases). The V gene's germline CDR1 is LGHNA and CDR2 YNFKEQ. Trimming took 4 bases from V and 4 from J, leaving 13 bases between them. CDR3 length: 14 amino acids. The CDR3 is CASSRRGGGETQYF. For the CDR3, the DNA is TGTGCCAGCAGCCGGAGGGGCGGTGGAGAGACCCAGTACTTC.

This chain connects TRBV21-1 to TRBJ1-2; the DNA was not compared with TRBD1, the D call given in the table. TRBV21-1 corresponds to a pseudogene. This CDR3 comprises 15 residues. Here the CDR3 DNA reads TGTGCCAGCAGCAAAGTGGAGAAGGGGAAGGATGGCTACACCTTC. It is translated as CASSKVEKGKDGYTF.

The rearrangement joins TRBV6-2 or TRBV6-3 to TRBJ2-7; 9 nucleotides align to TRBD1. This CDR3 contains 15 residues. Unmatched junction bases numbered 5, after V lost 4 bases and J lost 1 base. Germline-derived CDR1 and CDR2 are MNHEY and SVGEGT. This chain's CDR3 is CASSWGDRASYEQYF. The DNA of the CDR3 is TGTGCCAGCAGTTGGGGGGACAGGGCATCCTACGAGCAGTACTTC.

The V gene is TRBV24-1, the J gene TRBJ2-5, with D hard to call. Germline-derived CDR1 and CDR2 are KGHDR and SFDVKD. This CDR3 region has 15 residues. The V end lost 3 bases, the J end lost 1 base, and 11 bases lay between the germline ends. The CDR3 loop reads CATSDPAGGQETQYF. The CDR3 DNA reads as TGTGCCACCAGTGATCCCGCCGGCGGCCAAGAGACCCAGTACTTC.

The V call is TRBV5-4, the J call TRBJ2-5; D gene unclear. In germline, CDR1 is SGHNT, CDR2 YYREEE (reference sequence). The CDR3 is 13 residues long. V was shortened by 0 bases and J by 3 bases, with 6 bases between the two germline ends. The chain's CDR3 is CASSLDLEETQYF. In DNA, the CDR3 is TGTGCCAGCAGCTTGGATCTAGAAGAGACCCAGTACTTC.

This clone was recorded only once. The genes are TRBV19 and TRBJ2-2, with D hard to call. V lost 9 bases and J 6 bases, leaving 14 bases between the germline ends. The length of the CDR3 is 13 residues. Germline loops: CDR1 LNHDA, CDR2 SQIVND (reference sequence). The CDR3 sequence is CASHVPVAGELFF. Here the CDR3 DNA reads TGTGCCAGCCACGTACCGGTAGCCGGGGAGCTGTTTTTT. The variable domain in full, with the rest retrieved from reference TRBV19 and TRBJ2-2, is DGGITQSPKYLFRKEGQNVTLSCEQNLNHDAMYWYRQDPGQGLRLIYYSQIVNDFQKGDIAEGYSVSREKKESFPLTVTSAQKNPTAFYLCASHVPVAGELFFGEGSRLTVL.

CDR3: CASSYGIYNSPLHF. The CDR3, as DNA: TGTGCCAGCAGTTACGGCATTTATAATTCACCCCTCCACTTT. The V and J genes are TRBV6-5 and TRBJ1-6, with D unclear. Germline CDR1 MNHEY, CDR2 SVGAGI. The CDR3 totals 14 residues. Trimming took off 2 bases at V and 4 bases at J, with 6 bases between the two ends.

This clone turned up a few times. The chain couples TRBV27 to TRBJ2-7, with 9 bases fitting TRBD1. The CDR3 loop spans 14 amino acids. The germline CDR1 and CDR2 sequences are MNHEY and SMNVEV (reference sequence). J lost 8 bases, V lost 5 bases, and 10 bases had no gene match. This CDR3 is CASSGGDRVIKQYF. The CDR3 nucleotides read TGTGCCAGCAGTGGAGGGGACAGGGTAATAAAGCAGTACTTC.

The J gene is TRBJ2-3, the V gene TRBV6-5; 7 bases align to TRBD2. The CDR3 totals 15 residues. Per the germline V gene, CDR1 is MNHEY and CDR2 is SVGAGI. V shed 0 bases and J 3 bases; nucleotides not matched to a gene: 3. The CDR3 sequence: CASSYSWRGTDTQYF. The CDR3, as DNA: TGTGCCAGCAGTTACTCGTGGCGGGGGACAGATACGCAGTATTTT.

The chain employs TRBV5-5 and TRBJ1-2; possibly TRBD1 for D (6 bases). The germline CDR1 and CDR2 sequences are SGHKS and YYEKEE (reference sequence). This CDR3 is built from 18 residues. Trimming took 4 bases from V and 3 from J, leaving 25 bases between them. CDR3 residues: CASSPRGEGSLSYYGYTF. The DNA for the CDR3 is TGTGCCAGCAGCCCTAGGGGGGAGGGTTCGTTGAGTTACTATGGCTACACCTTC.